This TCR delta chain comes out of a study of γδ T cells in repeated Plasmodium falciparum infection. Study-wide context: Malian children with intense seasonal malaria exposure were compared with matched Australian children. Malian gammadelta TCRs were studied during no-transmission periods and across acute malaria episodes. Sampling occurred at baseline, pre-infection for selected infections, and 21 days post-infection. Study-wide points: Compared with Australian children, Malian Vdelta2-negative repertoires seemed more clonal, less diverse, less shared.

Unmatched junction bases numbered 13, after V lost 1 base and J lost 5 bases. Germline V gives CDR1 GEAIGNYY, CDR2 EKD. The CDR3 contains 19 residues. This clone is labeled medium-sized. Its antigen is still unknown. Bulk repertoires came from Vgamma9/Vdelta2+ or Vdelta2-negative gammadelta T cells flow-sorted from PBMC. TCRdb re-called the multiplex PCR reads via CATT. The sample records 90,000 or so delta-chain clones, 0.8% to 1% being singletons. Sequencing input: gamma-delta T cells from blood. This chain joins TRDV2 and TRDJ3, with TRDD2 identical over 7 bases. This clonotype was obtained from a pool of human donors (malaria-infected and uninfected, not separated). The CDR3 loop is CACDTFPTLGPGDTRQMFF. The CDR3 DNA is TGTGCCTGTGACACATTTCCTACGTTGGGGCCGGGGGACACCCGACAGATGTTTTTC.